These 15 T cell receptor beta chains share one sample of origin, sequenced in a study of cytomegalovirus exposure and HLA in healthy donors. The PCR ran on 60 Vbeta and 13 Jbeta primers. Clones were read by immunoSEQ multiplex PCR, and TCRdb kept only the in-frame ones, dropping some. Of fewer than 200,000 clones listed, roughly 80% are singletons. What was sequenced was PBMCs. Receptor source: a woman under 30 in good health and CMV-seronegative.

The V call is TRBV27, the J call TRBJ2-7, with D maybe TRBD2 (5 bases). CDR3 length: 14 amino acids. Trimming took 6 bases from V and 3 from J, leaving 15 bases between them. Germline-derived CDR1 and CDR2 are MNHEY and SMNVEV (reference sequence). The CDR3 DNA reads as TGTGCCAGCAGGAGGGCACTAGGCAACTACGAGCAGTACTTC. Translating gives CASRRALGNYEQYF.

The chain is built from TRBV27 and TRBJ2-5; TRBD1 aligns across 9 bases. V shed 5 bases, J shed 2 bases, and the junction held 9 bases outside the gene matches. The CDR3 consists of 16 residues. Germline-derived CDR1 and CDR2 are MNHEY and SMNVEV (reference sequence). The CDR3, as DNA: TGTGCCAGCAGTCCCTCCGGGGGACAGGGTCAAGAGACCCAGTACTTC. It specifies CASSPSGGQGQETQYF.

The chain combines TRBV7-2 with TRBJ2-7; D unclear. CDR1 and CDR2 (germline): SGHTA, FQGNSA. The CDR3 totals 13 residues. V gave up 2 bases and J gave up 4 bases, with 9 bases separating them. CDR3 sequence: CASSLTHGYEQYF. In DNA, the CDR3 is TGTGCCAGCAGCTTAACTCACGGGTACGAGCAGTACTTC. Together with reference TRBV7-2 and TRBJ2-7, the CDR3 gives the full variable domain: GAGVSQSPSNKVTEKGKDVELRCDPISGHTALYWYRQSLGQGLEFLIYFQGNSAPDKSGLPSDRFSAERTGGSVSTLTIQRTQQEDSAVYLCASSLTHGYEQYFGPGTRLTVT.

This rearrangement joins TRBV4-1 to TRBJ2-5; 9 positions match TRBD1. The CDR3 extends over 17 amino acids. J gave up 1 base and V 1 base, and 7 bases lay outside the gene matches. Germline CDR1 is MGHRA and CDR2 is YSYEKL. CDR3 protein: CASSQVDRGFFQETQYF. The CDR3 nucleotides read TGCGCCAGCAGCCAAGTCGACAGGGGGTTTTTCCAAGAGACCCAGTACTTC.

The rearrangement joins TRBV27 to TRBJ2-5, with a possible D match to TRBD1 (6 bases). Germline CDR1 is MNHEY and CDR2 is SMNVEV (reference sequence). V gave up 5 bases and J gave up 1 base, with 11 bases separating them. This CDR3 region has 14 residues. The CDR3 nucleotides read TGTGCCAGCAGTCCCACAGGGTTCCAAGAGACCCAGTACTTC. As protein: CASSPTGFQETQYF.

V gene TRBV6-1 combines with J gene TRBJ2-3, with 10 nucleotides matching TRBD2. This CDR3 is 15 amino acids long. V gave up 8 bases and J gave up 2 bases; unmatched junction bases: 7. Germline V gene data show CDR1 as MNHNS and CDR2 as SASEGT. CDR3 region: CASALAGDITDTQYF. CDR3 sequence (DNA): TGTGCCAGCGCTCTAGCGGGAGACATCACAGATACGCAGTATTTT.

The chain recombines TRBV6-4 with TRBJ1-1, with unresolved D. This CDR3 is 14 amino acids long. The germline V gene encodes CDR1 MRHNA and CDR2 SNTAGT. Trimming cost V 7 bases and J 5 bases, with 17 bases left between them. CDR3 DNA sequence: TGTGCCAGCAAGTCAAGTGGAGGCCGGACTGAAGCTTTCTTT. Amino acids: CASKSSGGRTEAFF.

The chain links TRBV27 to TRBJ1-5; unclear D gene. CDR1 is MNHEY and CDR2 is SMNVEV in the germline V gene (reference sequence). This CDR3 contains 15 residues. The germline V and J ends were trimmed by 5 bases and 1 base, with 12 bases remaining between them. The CDR3 bases are TGTGCCAGCAGTCGGGGATCAGGAAGCAATCAGCCCCAGCATTTT. This translates into CASSRGSGSNQPQHF.

This clone was seen only once. J is TRBJ2-7 and V is TRBV28, with D maybe TRBD1 (5 bases). This CDR3 is 14 amino acids long. Looked up from germline, CDR1 is MDHEN and CDR2 is SYDVKM. Trimming pared 4 bases from V and 0 bases from J, leaving 10 bases between. CDR3 nucleotide sequence: TGTGCCAGCAGTTACACAGGTTACTCCTACGAGCAGTACTTC. Amino acid sequence: CASSYTGYSYEQYF.

This clone appeared a single time. V and J are TRBV28 and TRBJ1-1; D unclear. Germline CDR1 MDHEN, CDR2 SYDVKM. Deletions cut 1 base from V and 3 bases from J, with 18 bases between. The CDR3 length is 17 residues. The chain's CDR3 is CASSLFQQVEPYTEAFF. CDR3 coding DNA: TGTGCCAGCAGTTTATTCCAACAAGTGGAGCCTTACACTGAAGCTTTCTTT.

A few counts support this clone. This chain joins TRBV19 and TRBJ1-5; 8 bases are shared with TRBD1. V dropped 5 bases and J dropped 6; count of bases not matched to a gene: 9. Germline V gene data show CDR1 as LNHDA and CDR2 as SQIVND (reference sequence). The CDR3 has 15 amino acids. CDR3 coding DNA: TGTGCCAGTAGTCAAGGACAGGGCGGGGGTCAGCCCCAGCATTTT. The encoded protein is CASSQGQGGGQPQHF. Drawing the rest from reference TRBV19 and TRBJ1-5, the complete variable domain is DGGITQSPKYLFRKEGQNVTLSCEQNLNHDAMYWYRQDPGQGLRLIYYSQIVNDFQKGDIAEGYSVSREKKESFPLTVTSAQKNPTAFYLCASSQGQGGGQPQHFGDGTRLSIL.

J is TRBJ2-3 and V is TRBV11-1; D uncertain. CDR3 size: 13 residues. Germline assignment: CDR1 SGHAT and CDR2 FQDESV (reference sequence). V lost 0 bases to trimming and J lost 3 bases, with 4 bases between them. CDR3 sequence (DNA): TGTGCCAGCAGCTTAGCGTTAACAGATACGCAGTATTTT. Protein sequence: CASSLALTDTQYF.

The chain couples TRBV19 to TRBJ1-5; 9 bases are shared with TRBD1. The J segment lost 3 bases and the V segment lost 10 bases, leaving 13 bases of the junction unmatched. The CDR3 covers 16 residues. Looked up from germline, CDR1 is LNHDA and CDR2 is SQIVND (reference sequence). CDR3 DNA sequence: TGTGCCACCTCATCAGTTGGGGACAGGGACAATCAGCCCCAGCATTTT. It translates to CATSSVGDRDNQPQHF. The full variable domain, with the rest looked up from reference TRBV19 and TRBJ1-5, is DGGITQSPKYLFRKEGQNVTLSCEQNLNHDAMYWYRQDPGQGLRLIYYSQIVNDFQKGDIAEGYSVSREKKESFPLTVTSAQKNPTAFYLCATSSVGDRDNQPQHFGDGTRLSIL.

This clone has a single count. V and J are TRBV10-3 and TRBJ2-5; perhaps TRBD2 as D (6 bases). The CDR3 spans 13 residues. Germline CDR1 is ENHRY and CDR2 is SYGVKD. V lost 8 bases to trimming and J lost 1 base, with 11 bases between them. CDR3 in DNA: TGTGCCATCTGGGCGGGGCCCCAAGAGACCCAGTACTTC. This gives the protein CAIWAGPQETQYF.

The chain recombines TRBV5-4 with TRBJ2-1; D might be TRBD2 (6 bases). Germline CDR1 reads SGHNT; CDR2 reads YYREEE (reference sequence). V lost 0 bases, J lost 0 bases, and 7 bases lay in between. CDR3 length: 15 residues. Written as DNA, the CDR3 is TGTGCCAGCAGCTTGGCGGGAGCCTCCTACAATGAGCAGTTCTTC. This encodes CASSLAGASYNEQFF.